Listed here are 28 T cell receptor beta chains from one sample, sequenced in a study of blood T cell dynamics during melanoma immunotherapy. Sequencing used immunoSEQ multiplex PCR; TCRdb keeps in-frame clones, though not all of them. The table lists thousands of clones, 76% of them singletons. Study observations and caveats: Among sorted CD8+ subsets, immune-effector cells had the highest clonality and cell-free DNA similarity.

Time point meaning: week 3, after first cycle of checkpoint inhibitor. Memory T cells counted as immune-effector cells when CD3+ CD4- CD8+ CD45RA- CD45RO-high CD27- CCR7-. For these TCRs, the target antigens are not known. Sequencing was performed on CD8+ T cells from blood, taken from a patient treated with checkpoint blockade. These receptor sequences come from a human donor with melanoma.

In regard to this clone: The germline gene is not matched at one end of the junction; a read error may be the cause. The identical CDR3 is also encoded by other nucleotide sequences in the sample. The chain joins TRBV4-2 to TRBJ1-2, with D perhaps matching TRBD1 (5 bases). Germline CDR1 reads LGHNA; CDR2 reads YNFKEQ. This CDR3 is built from 14 residues. The CDR3 bases are TGTGCCAGCAGCATCGAGCAGGGCTACTATGGCTACACCTTT. Translating it yields CASSIEQGYYGYTF.

The chain combines TRBV18 with TRBJ2-1; D call uncertain. CDR3 length: 17 residues. Between the trimmed V and J ends, which lost 1 base and 6 bases, there was a span of 19 bases. CDR1 is KGHSH and CDR2 is LQKENI in the germline V gene. CDR3 region: CASSPLAPGAYSNEQFF. Written as DNA, the CDR3 is TGTGCCAGCTCACCACTCGCCCCAGGAGCTTACTCCAATGAGCAGTTCTTC. Together with reference TRBV18 and TRBJ2-1, the CDR3 gives the full variable domain: NAGVMQNPRHLVRRRGQEARLRCSPMKGHSHVYWYRQLPEEGLKFMVYLQKENIIDESGMPKERFSAEFPKEGPSILRIQQVVRGDSAAYFCASSPLAPGAYSNEQFFGPGTRLTVL.

The chain uses TRBV6-6 and TRBJ2-1; 12 bases line up with TRBD2. Germline V gives CDR1 MNHNY, CDR2 SVGAGI (reference sequence). The CDR3 length is 15 residues. V trimming: 2 bases; J trimming: 4 bases; junction bases outside the gene matches: 0. The DNA of the CDR3 is TGTGCCAGCAGTTACGGACTAGCGGGATACAATGAGCAGTTCTTC. As protein: CASSYGLAGYNEQFF.

The gene calls are TRBV6-6 and TRBJ2-7; 11 bases agree with TRBD2. Germline assignment: CDR1 MNHNY and CDR2 SVGAGI (reference sequence). The ends lost 2 bases at V and 4 bases at J; junction bases unmatched: 4. This CDR3 region has 15 residues. CDR3 in amino acids: CASSYLPSGRYEQYF. The CDR3 DNA reads TGTGCCAGCAGTTACCTTCCTAGCGGGAGGTACGAGCAGTACTTC.

The gene calls are TRBV6-6 and TRBJ2-7, with 7 bases matching TRBD2. Germline CDR1 reads MNHNY; CDR2 reads SVGAGI (reference sequence). The trim removed 6 bases at V and 6 bases at J, leaving 2 bases unmatched. This CDR3 has 11 residues. The CDR3 DNA is TGTGCCAGCAGGTCGGGGGGCGAGCAGTACTTC. It is translated as CASRSGGEQYF.

The J gene is TRBJ2-5, the V gene TRBV28; maybe TRBD2 (5 bases). The last part of the DNA fits TRBJ2-7 better; the J call may be wrong. CDR1 is MDHEN and CDR2 is SYDVKM in the germline V gene. The CDR3 runs 17 residues. The CDR3 spells CASSFGGELPAHYEQYF. DNA for the CDR3: TGTGCCAGCAGTTTTGGTGGGGAGCTCCCTGCACACTACGAGCAGTACTTC.

This clone was observed a handful of times. The V gene is TRBV9, the J gene TRBJ2-7; 8 bases align to TRBD1. The CDR3 runs to 14 residues. CDR1 and CDR2 from the germline V gene are SGDLS and YYNGEE. V shed 4 bases and J 5 bases; nucleotides not matched to a gene: 8. The CDR3 protein is CASSPRTGFNEQYF. The CDR3 bases are TGTGCCAGCAGCCCCCGGACAGGGTTCAACGAGCAGTACTTC.

The CDR3 spells CASSPLSGRYNEQFF. CDR3 bases: TGTGCCAGCAGCCCCCTTAGCGGGAGATACAATGAGCAGTTCTTC. The chain joins TRBV6-5 to TRBJ2-1; 9 bases match TRBD2. This CDR3 is 15 amino acids long. V was pared by 6 bases and J by 4 bases, with 7 bases of the junction left unmatched. CDR1 MNHEY and CDR2 SVGAGI come from the germline V gene.

The chain is built from TRBV5-1 and TRBJ1-1, with D possibly matching TRBD1 (5 bases). V was clipped by 4 bases and J by 10 bases, with 11 bases between them. The CDR3 spans 11 residues. CDR1 is SGHRS, CDR2 YFSETQ, per germline. CDR3 amino acids: CASSQGQGAFF. The CDR3 DNA follows: TGCGCCAGCAGCCAAGGTCAGGGAGCTTTCTTT.

The chain joins TRBV9 to TRBJ1-1; D is unresolved. This CDR3 has 13 amino acids. Germline CDR1 and CDR2: SGDLS and YYNGEE. Trimming stripped 0 bases from V and 3 bases from J, with 6 bases between. The CDR3 spells CASSVGQYTEAFF. CDR3 sequence (DNA): TGTGCCAGCAGCGTAGGGCAATACACTGAAGCTTTCTTT.

The genes are TRBV6-5 and TRBJ2-1; 7 bases line up with TRBD1. CDR1 MNHEY and CDR2 SVGAGI come from the germline V gene. The CDR3 runs to 13 residues. V shed 1 base, J shed 7 bases, and the junction held 1 base outside the gene matches. CDR3 sequence: CASSYYRGNEQFF. The CDR3 DNA follows: TGTGCCAGCAGTTACTACAGGGGAAATGAGCAGTTCTTC.

This chain links TRBV9 with TRBJ2-3, with D perhaps matching TRBD2 (5 bases). This CDR3 comprises 16 residues. CDR1 is SGDLS, CDR2 YYNGEE, per germline. The V end was cut by 4 bases, the J end by 0 bases, with 15 bases between. CDR3: CASSPSRGVSTDTQYF. CDR3 sequence (DNA): TGTGCCAGCAGCCCTAGCCGGGGAGTTAGCACAGATACGCAGTATTTT.

The chain is built from TRBV4-3 and TRBJ2-5; D is perhaps TRBD1 (5 bases). The DNA end is more similar to TRBJ2-7, so the J call may be wrong. Looked up from germline, CDR1 is LGHNA and CDR2 is YSLEER. This CDR3 has 16 residues. As DNA, the CDR3 is TGCGCCAGCAGCCAAGACCGACAGTCTTCCCTTTACGAGCAGTACTTC. Translated: CASSQDRQSSLYEQYF.

The chain combines TRBV29-1 with TRBJ1-5; no firm D call. The CDR3 consists of 11 residues. V was cut by 3 bases and J by 3 bases, with 3 bases left in between. Germline V gene lookup returns CDR1 SQVTM and CDR2 ANQGSEA. The CDR3: CSVDFNQPQHF. CDR3 in DNA: TGCAGCGTTGATTTCAATCAGCCCCAGCATTTT.

The chain joins TRBV4-1 to TRBJ2-3; D is unclear. V gave up 5 bases and J gave up 1 base, with 22 bases separating them. Germline CDR1 and CDR2: MGHRA and YSYEKL. This CDR3 is built from 18 residues. The CDR3: CASSSPAGSLPGTDTQYF. The CDR3 DNA is TGCGCCAGCAGCTCCCCCGCCGGGTCCTTACCCGGCACAGATACGCAGTATTTT.

The V gene is TRBV19, the J gene TRBJ1-1; 10 nucleotides match TRBD1. The CDR3 spans 12 residues. The V gene end was trimmed by 9 bases and the J gene end by 8 bases; junction bases not matched to a gene: 6. Germline-derived CDR1 and CDR2 are LNHDA and SQIVND (reference sequence). The CDR3 nucleotides are TGTGCCAGCCGGACAGGGGGAACAGAAGCTTTCTTT. Amino acid sequence: CASRTGGTEAFF.

This clone was seen a single time. The V gene is TRBV5-8, the J gene TRBJ1-1; D not resolved. Per germline, CDR1 SGHTS and CDR2 YDEGEE. This CDR3 has 14 residues. The V and J ends lost 0 bases and 0 bases respectively, with 6 bases between them. CDR3 in amino acids: CASSLVPMNTEAFF. In DNA, the CDR3 is TGTGCCAGCAGCTTGGTACCCATGAACACTGAAGCTTTCTTT. Together with reference TRBV5-8 and TRBJ1-1, the CDR3 gives the full variable domain: EAGVTQSPTHLIKTRGQQATLRCSPISGHTSVYWYQQALGLGLQFLLWYDEGEERNRGNFPPRFSGRQFPNYSSELNVNALELEDSALYLCASSLVPMNTEAFFGQGTRLTVV.

The V call is TRBV7-9, the J call TRBJ2-3; no clear D. Germline CDR1 reads SEHNR; CDR2 reads FQNEAQ (reference sequence). Trimming removed 5 bases at V and 1 base at J, with 10 bases between. CDR3 length: 14 residues. The CDR3 region has the DNA TGTGCCAGCAGCCCTACGTTGGGCACAGATACGCAGTATTTT. Protein sequence: CASSPTLGTDTQYF.

V and J are TRBV5-1 and TRBJ2-2; 9 nucleotides match TRBD2. The junction had 12 bases not matched to a gene; V was cut back by 3 bases and J by 6 bases. From germline, CDR1 is SGHRS and CDR2 YFSETQ. The CDR3 totals 17 residues. In DNA form, the CDR3 reads TGCGCCAGCAGCTGGGACGTTAGCGGGAGTGTCGCCGGGGAGCTGTTTTTT. This encodes CASSWDVSGSVAGELFF.

The chain carries TRBV10-1 and TRBJ2-2; no firm D call. The germline V gene encodes CDR1 WNHNN and CDR2 SYGVQD (reference sequence). Trimming removed 3 bases from V and 5 bases from J, with 7 bases in between. The CDR3 contains 13 residues. The CDR3 DNA reads TGCGCCAGCAGTGACTCCAATACCGGGGAGCTGTTTTTT. The encoded protein is CASSDSNTGELFF.

This clone was seen a few times. The genes are TRBV19 and TRBJ1-1; possible D gene TRBD1, 5 bases. This CDR3 has 13 residues. V was clipped by 8 bases and J by 1 base, with 11 bases between them. Germline CDR1 is LNHDA and CDR2 is SQIVND (reference sequence). CDR3 amino acids: CASCRGPNTEAFF. CDR3 DNA: TGTGCCAGTTGCCGGGGCCCGAACACTGAAGCTTTCTTT. The entire variable domain, with the rest obtained from reference TRBV19 and TRBJ1-1, is as follows: DGGITQSPKYLFRKEGQNVTLSCEQNLNHDAMYWYRQDPGQGLRLIYYSQIVNDFQKGDIAEGYSVSREKKESFPLTVTSAQKNPTAFYLCASCRGPNTEAFFGQGTRLTVV.

V usage is TRBV19 and J usage is TRBJ2-5; the match to TRBD1 covers 8 bases. J gave up 2 bases and V 7 bases, and 6 bases lay outside the gene matches. CDR1 and CDR2 (germline): LNHDA, SQIVND (reference sequence). The CDR3 contains 14 residues. CDR3 loop: CASTETGAQETQYF. DNA of the CDR3: TGTGCCAGTACCGAGACAGGGGCTCAAGAGACCCAGTACTTC.

To note about this clone: Within the sample, other DNA sequences also encode this same CDR3. The V gene is TRBV2, the J gene TRBJ2-1; TRBD2 agrees at 10 bases. Germline V lookup: CDR1 SNHLY, CDR2 FYNNEI. Germline trimming cut 5 bases from V and 8 bases from J; bases unmatched to any gene: 9. The CDR3 totals 15 residues. The CDR3 loop reads CASSYSGRAIDEQFF. CDR3 coding DNA: TGTGCCAGCAGTTACAGCGGGAGGGCTATCGATGAGCAGTTCTTC. The variable domain in full, with the rest retrieved from reference TRBV2 and TRBJ2-1, is EPEVTQTPSHQVTQMGQEVILRCVPISNHLYFYWYRQILGQKVEFLVSFYNNEISEKSEIFDDQFSVERPDGSNFTLKIRSTKLEDSAMYFCASSYSGRAIDEQFFGPGTRLTVL.

V and J are TRBV10-2 and TRBJ2-2; D unresolved. CDR1 and CDR2 (germline): WSHSY, SAAADI. The CDR3 is made up of 14 amino acids. Trimming removed 3 bases from V and 2 bases from J, with 7 bases in between. The CDR3 bases are TGCGCCAGCAGTGACCAACACAACACCGGGGAGCTGTTTTTT. Its translation is CASSDQHNTGELFF.

The chain couples TRBV19 to TRBJ1-1; tentative D call: TRBD1 (6 bases). The CDR3 consists of 14 residues. In germline, CDR1 is LNHDA, CDR2 SQIVND (reference sequence). V lost 5 bases to trimming and J lost 3 bases, with 13 bases between them. CDR3 bases: TGTGCCAGTAGTGTTCAGGGGTGGGACACTGAAGCTTTCTTT. It codes for CASSVQGWDTEAFF.

The rearrangement links TRBV4-2 to TRBJ1-1; possible D gene TRBD1, 5 bases. This CDR3 region has 13 residues. Germline V CDR1 and CDR2: LGHNA, YNFKEQ. Trimming took off 4 bases at V and 7 bases at J, with 13 bases between the two ends. This CDR3 is CASSPYGGGEAFF. The CDR3, as DNA: TGTGCCAGCAGCCCGTATGGGGGGGGTGAAGCTTTCTTT.

DNA of the CDR3: TGTGCCAGCAGTGATGGTAGCGGGGGGATTCACTACGAGCAGTACTTC. Translating gives CASSDGSGGIHYEQYF. The chain is built from TRBV2 and TRBJ2-7; TRBD2 matches 10 bases. The length of the CDR3 is 16 residues. V dropped 3 bases and J dropped 3; count of bases not matched to a gene: 8. Germline V gene sequence: CDR1 SNHLY, CDR2 FYNNEI. The whole variable domain, remainder taken from reference TRBV2 and TRBJ2-7, is EPEVTQTPSHQVTQMGQEVILRCVPISNHLYFYWYRQILGQKVEFLVSFYNNEISEKSEIFDDQFSVERPDGSNFTLKIRSTKLEDSAMYFCASSDGSGGIHYEQYFGPGTRLTVT.

The chain is built from TRBV4-1 and TRBJ1-2, with D unresolved. The CDR3 is 13 residues long. Trimming left V 0 bases short and J 8 bases short, with 10 bases between. The germline CDR1 and CDR2 sequences are MGHRA and YSYEKL. CDR3 bases: TGCGCCAGCAGCCAAGAGGGTCGGCAGGGCTACACCTTC. Protein product: CASSQEGRQGYTF.